These 16 T cell receptor beta chains originate from one sample sequenced in a study of CD8 T cells in Susac syndrome. After extraction with the RNeasy kit, 0.5 to 1 ug of the RNA was reverse transcribed using random hexamers. From the immunoSEQ multiplex PCR reads, TCRdb called clonotypes with MiXCR, one entry per CDR3 protein. The sample yields approximately 160,000 distinct CDR3 sequences, about 96% seen once. Sequenced material: CD4+ T cells from PBMCs. The receptor source for this set is a human donor with Susac syndrome.

This chain's CDR3 is CASSTSDSYEQYV. The CDR3 region has the DNA TGTGCCAGCAGTACCTCGGACAGCTACGAGCAGTACGTC. This sequence joins TRBV28 and TRBJ2-7; weak D call: TRBD1 (6 bases). Deletions cut 5 bases from V and 3 bases from J, with 11 bases between. The CDR3 sequence is 13 residues long. CDR1 is MDHEN and CDR2 is SYDVKM in the germline V gene.

The table lists this clonotype with a count of one. The V call is TRBV10-3, the J call TRBJ2-5; 10 positions agree with TRBD1. The V segment lost 6 bases and the J segment 4 bases; nucleotides outside the gene matches: 5. The CDR3 is 14 amino acids. Germline CDR1 reads ENHRY; CDR2 reads SYGVKD. The CDR3 sequence is CAIRGQGSGETQYF. As DNA, the CDR3 is TGTGCCATCAGGGGACAGGGGTCAGGAGAGACCCAGTACTTC.

This clonotype was seen only once. The chain couples TRBV6-5 to TRBJ1-2; 7 nucleotides match TRBD1. This CDR3 has 17 amino acids. CDR1 MNHEY and CDR2 SVGAGI come from the germline V gene. The V gene end was trimmed by 0 bases and the J gene end by 1 base; junction bases not matched to a gene: 8. The CDR3 sequence: CASSYSSTGTDNYGYTF. The CDR3 nucleotides read TGTGCCAGCAGTTACTCCTCTACCGGGACAGATAACTATGGCTACACCTTC.

This chain joins TRBV3-1 and TRBJ1-4; D call uncertain. Germline lookup yields CDR1 LGHDT and CDR2 YNNKEL (reference sequence). Between the trimmed V and J ends, which lost 0 bases and 8 bases, there was a span of 13 bases. This CDR3 is 15 amino acids long. The CDR3 reads CASSQDRGSGEKLFF. CDR3 DNA: TGTGCCAGCAGCCAAGATCGTGGGAGTGGCGAAAAACTGTTTTTT.

The chain recombines TRBV30 with TRBJ2-1; D uncertain. The CDR3 consists of 14 residues. Trimming removed 3 bases at V and 4 bases at J, with 13 bases between. CDR1 GTSNPN and CDR2 SVGIG come from the germline V gene (reference sequence). CDR3 loop: CAWRAKFRYNEQFF. The DNA for the CDR3 is TGTGCCTGGAGAGCAAAGTTTAGGTACAATGAGCAGTTCTTC.

The V call is TRBV12-3 or TRBV12-4, the J call TRBJ2-7; 8 nucleotides align to TRBD1. The CDR3 totals 12 residues. The J segment lost 3 bases and the V segment lost 10 bases, leaving 5 bases of the junction unmatched. The CDR3 loop is CATGQGFYEQYF. CDR3 coding DNA: TGTGCCACTGGACAGGGATTCTACGAGCAGTACTTC.

The chain couples TRBV18 to TRBJ1-2; D is unclear. The CDR3 loop spans 13 amino acids. Germline CDR1 and CDR2: KGHSH and LQKENI. Trimming removed 3 bases at V and 4 bases at J, with 9 bases between. This chain's CDR3 is CASSPTMSYGYTF. The CDR3 nucleotides are TGTGCCAGCTCACCGACAATGTCCTATGGCTACACCTTC.

The chain links TRBV7-9 to TRBJ1-1; D unclear. Trimming pared 6 bases from V and 4 bases from J, leaving 12 bases between. CDR3 length: 13 residues. The germline CDR1 and CDR2 sequences are SEHNR and FQNEAQ (reference sequence). The CDR3 spells CASSFQEGTEAFF. The CDR3 DNA reads as TGTGCCAGCAGTTTCCAGGAGGGCACTGAAGCTTTCTTT.

This chain links TRBV4-1 with TRBJ2-3; perhaps TRBD2 as D (5 bases). Trimming cost V 4 bases and J 3 bases, with 17 bases left between them. This CDR3 has 16 amino acids. The germline CDR1 and CDR2 sequences are MGHRA and YSYEKL. Written as DNA, the CDR3 is TGCGCCAGCAGCCCCTTCCCGGGATTTGGGACAGATACGCAGTATTTT. Its translation is CASSPFPGFGTDTQYF.

The sample holds one count of this clonotype. The chain couples TRBV5-1 to TRBJ2-3; D unclear. V lost 3 bases, J lost 6 bases, and 17 bases lay in between. The CDR3 is 15 residues long. From germline, CDR1 is SGHRS and CDR2 YFSETQ. Written as DNA, the CDR3 is TGCGCCAGCAGCTCTGAGGACCGGTCTGTCGATACGCAGTATTTT. Translated, it gives CASSSEDRSVDTQYF.

The chain uses TRBV4-3 and TRBJ2-1; D possibly corresponds to TRBD1 (5 bases). The V gene lost 0 bases and the J gene lost 5 bases, with 8 bases spanning the gap. The CDR3 extends over 14 amino acids. The germline V gene has CDR1 LGHNA and CDR2 YSLEER. CDR3 nucleotides: TGCGCCAGCAGCCAAGATGCAGGGAACAATGAGCAGTTCTTC. This gives the protein CASSQDAGNNEQFF.

J is TRBJ2-7 and V is TRBV28, with D uncertain. Germline V gene lookup returns CDR1 MDHEN and CDR2 SYDVKM. CDR3 length: 12 residues. V lost 2 bases, J lost 8 bases, and 10 bases lay in between. This CDR3 is CASSLVNRKQYF. The CDR3 nucleotides read TGTGCCAGCAGTTTAGTTAACCGAAAGCAGTACTTC.

This clonotype was recorded once. The chain carries TRBV5-1 and TRBJ1-2; no reliable D call. Trimming stripped 2 bases from V and 4 bases from J, with 9 bases between. CDR1 SGHRS and CDR2 YFSETQ come from the germline V gene. CDR3 length equals 13 residues. The CDR3 DNA reads TGCGCCAGCAGCTTCGAGGGCTCCTATGGCTACACCTTC. Translation: CASSFEGSYGYTF.

This sequence joins TRBV28 and TRBJ2-7; 11 bases match TRBD1. Losses at the gene ends were 3 bases for V and 3 bases for J; bases not matched to a gene: 4. The CDR3 loop spans 15 amino acids. Germline V gene data show CDR1 as MDHEN and CDR2 as SYDVKM. CDR3 amino acids: CASSLRTGGIYEQYF. DNA for the CDR3: TGTGCCAGCAGTTTGCGGACAGGGGGCATCTACGAGCAGTACTTC. Full variable domain (remainder filled in from reference TRBV28 and TRBJ2-7): DVKVTQSSRYLVKRTGEKVFLECVQDMDHENMFWYRQDPGLGLRLIYFSYDVKMKEKGDIPEGYSVSREKKERFSLILESASTNQTSMYLCASSLRTGGIYEQYFGPGTRLTVT.

V and J are TRBV28 and TRBJ2-7; D is possibly TRBD1 (5 bases). Germline CDR1 MDHEN, CDR2 SYDVKM. The CDR3 loop spans 14 amino acids. Trimming stripped 6 bases from V and 3 bases from J, with 15 bases between. The CDR3 loop reads CASSPIDRDYEQYF. The CDR3 bases are TGTGCCAGCAGCCCCATCGACAGAGACTACGAGCAGTACTTC.

This chain uses TRBV7-2 with TRBJ2-7; 7 positions match TRBD1. Germline V gene sequence: CDR1 SGHTA, CDR2 FQGNSA. This CDR3 has 15 amino acids. The V and J ends lost 5 bases and 2 bases, in that order; junction bases with no gene match: 9. DNA of the CDR3: TGTGCCAGCAGCCCCCGACAGGGCCGCACCTACGAGCAGTACTTC. As protein: CASSPRQGRTYEQYF.